This T cell receptor (beta chain) originates from a study of post-analysis software for immune sequencing data. The study, taken as a whole, reports: Significantly decreased normalized Chao1 diversity was recorded for multiple sclerosis patients relative to controls.

Unique molecular identifiers featured in each of the TCR beta cDNA libraries. Via MiXCR, TCRdb re-called the PCR reads, giving one row per CDR3 protein. This sample has fewer than 850,000 distinct CDR3 sequences, with 25% to 30% found just once. Concerning this clonotype: Its antigen is not known.

Sequencing used blood. The sequence derives from a girl aged 10 to 17 with multiple sclerosis.

In nucleotides, the CDR3 is TGTGCCAGCAGCCAAGCCCCAGGCGGGAGAGCCGGTCGGACCTCCTACAATGAGCAGTTCTTC. Its translation is CASSQAPGGRAGRTSYNEQFF. The chain is built from TRBV3-1 and TRBJ2-1, with TRBD2 matching 7 bases. Germline V gives CDR1 LGHDT, CDR2 YNNKEL (reference sequence). This CDR3 region has 21 residues. Unmatched junction bases numbered 18, after V lost 1 base and J lost 0 bases.